These 20 T cell receptor beta chains were sequenced from one sample in a study of neurological immune-mediated disorders. TCRdb re-called the 5' RACE reads through MiXCR, storing one row per CDR3 protein. The sample has 30,000 to 40,000 distinct CDR3 sequences, more than 6.5% seen once. The sequenced material came from PBMCs. The receptor set was obtained from a woman aged 35 to 49 in good health.

Notes on this clonotype: Given a much more abundant clone one base away, this may be a read error. This chain joins TRBV30 and TRBJ2-1; TRBD1 might be the D (6 bases). Germline lookup yields CDR1 GTSNPN and CDR2 SVGIG (reference sequence). This CDR3 is built from 15 residues. In DNA form, the CDR3 reads TGTGCCTTAAGTTTGACAGGTTCCATCTACAATGAGCAGATCTTC. Residues: CALSLTGSIYNEQIF.

This clonotype has ten or more counts. The chain uses TRBV9 and TRBJ2-7; D gene unclear. The CDR3 sequence is 13 residues long. From germline, CDR1 is SGDLS and CDR2 YYNGEE. Trimming left V 0 bases short and J 4 bases short, with 8 bases between. The CDR3 DNA sequence: TGTGCCAGCAGCGTAGAGGACGATTACGAGCAGTACTTC. It yields the protein CASSVEDDYEQYF.

This clonotype occurred many times. The chain employs TRBV7-9 and TRBJ2-5, with TRBD2 as a possible D gene (6 bases). This CDR3 comprises 15 residues. From germline, CDR1 is SEHNR and CDR2 FQNEAQ (reference sequence). Trimming stripped 4 bases from V and 3 bases from J, with 15 bases between. The DNA for the CDR3 is TGTGCCAGCAGCTCCCACCACCGGGGGAAAGAGACCCAGTACTTC. Translation: CASSSHHRGKETQYF. The entire variable domain, with the rest obtained from reference TRBV7-9 and TRBJ2-5, is as follows: DTGVSQNPRHKITKRGQNVTFRCDPISEHNRLYWYRQTLGQGPEFLTYFQNEAQLEKSRLLSDRFSAERPKGSFSTLEIQRTEQGDSAMYLCASSSHHRGKETQYFGPGTRLLVL.

Ten or more counts support this clonotype. The chain is built from TRBV10-3 and TRBJ1-2; 8 bases map to TRBD1. V gave up 6 bases and J gave up 3 bases; unmatched junction bases: 6. Germline V gene lookup returns CDR1 ENHRY and CDR2 SYGVKD. This CDR3 region has 14 residues. CDR3 residues: CAISTRQGYYGYTF. The CDR3, as DNA: TGTGCCATCAGCACCAGACAGGGGTACTATGGCTACACCTTC.

This clonotype occurred a few times. This sequence joins TRBV18 and TRBJ1-5, with 9 bases matching TRBD1. From germline, CDR1 is KGHSH and CDR2 LQKENI. V lost 6 bases, J lost 2 bases, and 5 bases stayed unmatched. The CDR3 has 15 residues. In DNA, the CDR3 is TGTGCCAGCTCTACGACAGGGGGTGGCAATCAGCCCCAGCATTTT. Amino acids: CASSTTGGGNQPQHF.

This clonotype showed up many times. The chain carries TRBV5-1 and TRBJ1-1; D is unclear. The CDR3 contains 11 residues. Germline values: CDR1 SGHRS, CDR2 YFSETQ. The germline V and J ends were trimmed by 0 bases and 11 bases, with 8 bases remaining between them. The DNA of the CDR3 is TGCGCCAGCAGCTTGGGACCGTGGGCTTTCTTT. This gives the protein CASSLGPWAFF. Combining the CDR3 with reference TRBV5-1 and TRBJ1-1 gives the whole variable domain KAGVTQTPRYLIKTRGQQVTLSCSPISGHRSVSWYQQTPGQGLQFLFEYFSETQRNKGNFPGRFSGRQFSNSRSEMNVSTLELGDSALYLCASSLGPWAFFGQGTRLTVV.

This clonotype was counted only a few times. CDR3 in amino acids: CASSYRLAPYNEQFF. CDR3 nucleotides: TGTGCCAGCAGTTACAGGTTAGCCCCCTACAATGAGCAGTTCTTC. The genes are TRBV6-2 or TRBV6-3 and TRBJ2-1; D is undetermined. The V and J ends lost 2 bases and 2 bases respectively, with 10 bases between them. This CDR3 contains 15 residues. Germline V lookup: CDR1 MNHEY, CDR2 SVGEGT.

The table lists this clonotype with many counts. The rearrangement uses TRBV2 and TRBJ2-2, with D maybe TRBD1 (5 bases). The V and J ends lost 3 bases and 0 bases respectively, with 11 bases between them. The length of the CDR3 is 16 residues. The germline CDR1 and CDR2 sequences are SNHLY and FYNNEI. The CDR3 sequence is CASSELDSTNTGELFF. CDR3 bases: TGTGCCAGCAGTGAGCTCGACAGCACGAACACCGGGGAGCTGTTTTTT. Full variable domain (missing parts from reference TRBV2 and TRBJ2-2): EPEVTQTPSHQVTQMGQEVILRCVPISNHLYFYWYRQILGQKVEFLVSFYNNEISEKSEIFDDQFSVERPDGSNFTLKIRSTKLEDSAMYFCASSELDSTNTGELFFGEGSRLTVL.

This clonotype was observed at least ten times. The chain uses TRBV7-2 and TRBJ1-5; D unclear. V lost 5 bases and J 1 base, leaving 12 bases between the germline ends. Germline CDR1 is SGHTA and CDR2 is FQGNSA. CDR3 length: 15 amino acids. CDR3 amino acids: CASSTRVGSNQPQHF. CDR3 in DNA: TGTGCCAGCAGCACCCGCGTGGGGAGCAATCAGCCCCAGCATTTT.

This clonotype was counted at least ten times. The chain employs TRBV3-1 and TRBJ1-5, with 7 bases fitting TRBD1. V gave up 4 bases and J gave up 3 bases; unmatched junction bases: 15. CDR1 is LGHDT and CDR2 is YNNKEL in the germline V gene (reference sequence). The CDR3 has 18 amino acids. CDR3 in DNA: TGTGCCAGCAGCCGCACTGGGGGAAGGACAGGATACAATCAGCCCCAGCATTTT. Translating gives CASSRTGGRTGYNQPQHF.

With respect to this clonotype: A clone one base away is much larger, so this may be a read error. CDR3 sequence (DNA): TGTGCCGCTTCAGGGGCGTCCTCCTACATTGAGCAGTTCTTC. It encodes CAASGASSYIEQFF. V usage is TRBV7-9 and J usage is TRBJ2-1; D is possibly TRBD1 (6 bases). Germline loops: CDR1 SEHNR, CDR2 FQNEAQ (reference sequence). This CDR3 is 14 amino acids long.

This clonotype has ten or more counts. The rearrangement uses TRBV5-1 and TRBJ2-1, with a tentative D call TRBD2 (6 bases). The V gene's germline CDR1 is SGHRS and CDR2 YFSETQ. Between the trimmed V and J ends, which lost 0 bases and 5 bases, there was a span of 12 bases. The CDR3 is 15 amino acids. The CDR3 reads CASSLGGIGHNEQFF. CDR3 sequence (DNA): TGCGCCAGCAGCTTGGGCGGGATAGGTCACAATGAGCAGTTCTTC.

This clonotype was seen ten or more times. The CDR3 loop reads CASSRSSGGYEQFF. Written as DNA, the CDR3 is TGTGCCAGCAGCCGATCTAGCGGGGGGTATGAGCAGTTCTTC. This chain uses TRBV3-1 with TRBJ2-1, with TRBD2 identical over 11 bases. Trimming took 4 bases from V and 8 from J; bases not matched to a gene: 4. The length of the CDR3 is 14 residues. In germline, CDR1 is LGHDT, CDR2 YNNKEL (reference sequence).

The sample holds many counts of this clonotype. The rearrangement joins TRBV5-1 to TRBJ1-2; tentatively, D is TRBD1 (6 bases). The CDR3 length is 16 residues. The V and J ends lost 0 bases and 4 bases respectively, with 16 bases between them. Germline loops: CDR1 SGHRS, CDR2 YFSETQ. CDR3 nucleotide sequence: TGCGCCAGCAGCTTGGCCTCGGACAGCCGGCCCTATGGCTACACCTTC. This encodes CASSLASDSRPYGYTF.

The V gene is TRBV10-2, the J gene TRBJ2-3, with no clear D. This CDR3 is built from 13 residues. The germline gives CDR1 WSHSY, CDR2 SAAADI. The ends were cut back, 6 bases at V and 0 bases at J, with 7 bases in the middle. This CDR3 is CASSRASTDTQYF. CDR3 DNA: TGCGCCAGCAGCCGTGCTAGCACAGATACGCAGTATTTT.

This clonotype was seen at least ten times. The CDR3 region is CASSHADRVNTEAFF. The DNA for the CDR3 is TGTGCCAGCAGCCACGCGGACAGGGTGAACACTGAAGCTTTCTTT. This chain joins TRBV3-1 and TRBJ1-1; 8 positions agree with TRBD1. Germline V CDR1 and CDR2: LGHDT, YNNKEL (reference sequence). V lost 3 bases and J lost 0; bases outside the gene matches: 3. CDR3 size: 15 residues.

This clonotype was observed many times. This chain uses TRBV7-9 with TRBJ1-4; the match to TRBD1 covers 9 bases. Germline lookup yields CDR1 SEHNR and CDR2 FQNEAQ (reference sequence). V gave up 0 bases and J gave up 0 bases; unmatched junction bases: 17. This CDR3 contains 22 residues. The CDR3 nucleotides are TGTGCCAGCAGCTTAGCCAGGCCGAAGTTACAGGGGGCTATGGCAACTAATGAAAAACTGTTTTTT. This gives the protein CASSLARPKLQGAMATNEKLFF. Combining the CDR3 with reference TRBV7-9 and TRBJ1-4 gives the whole variable domain DTGVSQNPRHKITKRGQNVTFRCDPISEHNRLYWYRQTLGQGPEFLTYFQNEAQLEKSRLLSDRFSAERPKGSFSTLEIQRTEQGDSAMYLCASSLARPKLQGAMATNEKLFFGSGTQLSVL.

This clonotype was seen repeatedly, ten times or more. The J gene is TRBJ2-5, the V gene TRBV3-1; D possibly corresponds to TRBD1 (7 bases). Germline CDR1 reads LGHDT; CDR2 reads YNNKEL (reference sequence). Trimming cost V 1 base and J 4 bases, with 10 bases left between them. The CDR3 spans 14 residues. CDR3 in amino acids: CASSQGRGRETQYF. The CDR3 DNA reads as TGTGCCAGCAGCCAAGGGAGGGGGCGAGAGACCCAGTACTTC.

This clonotype was picked up many times. The J gene is TRBJ2-3, the V gene TRBV3-1; tentatively, D is TRBD1 or TRBD2 (6 bases each). V lost 3 bases and J lost 2, with 24 bases in between. CDR1 and CDR2 (germline): LGHDT, YNNKEL (reference sequence). The CDR3 runs 19 residues. CDR3 sequence reads: CASSHSPLAGGGYTDTQYF. CDR3 nucleotide sequence: TGTGCCAGCAGCCACTCCCCCCTAGCCGGAGGGGGGTACACAGATACGCAGTATTTT.

In its sample, this clonotype was seen many times. The V call is TRBV5-4, the J call TRBJ2-2, with 14 bases that match TRBD2. The CDR3 covers 19 residues. V trimming: 0 bases; J trimming: 1 base; junction bases outside the gene matches: 5. From germline, CDR1 is SGHNT and CDR2 YYREEE (reference sequence). In DNA form, the CDR3 reads TGTGCCAGCAGCTTGGCCAGACTAGCGGGGGGGCGGAACACCGGGGAGCTGTTTTTT. Translating gives CASSLARLAGGRNTGELFF.